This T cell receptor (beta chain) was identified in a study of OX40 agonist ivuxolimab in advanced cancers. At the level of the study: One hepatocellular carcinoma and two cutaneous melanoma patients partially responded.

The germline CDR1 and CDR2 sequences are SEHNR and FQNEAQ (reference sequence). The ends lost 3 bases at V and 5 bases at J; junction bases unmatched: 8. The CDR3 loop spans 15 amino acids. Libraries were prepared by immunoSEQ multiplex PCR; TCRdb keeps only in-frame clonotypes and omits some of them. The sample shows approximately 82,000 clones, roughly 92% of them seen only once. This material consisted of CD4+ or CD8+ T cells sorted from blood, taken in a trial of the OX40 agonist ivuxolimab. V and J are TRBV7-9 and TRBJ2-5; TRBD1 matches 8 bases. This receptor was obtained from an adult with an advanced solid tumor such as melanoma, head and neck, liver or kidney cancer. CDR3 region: CASSFWTGSGETQYF. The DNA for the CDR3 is TGTGCCAGCAGCTTTTGGACAGGGAGTGGCGAGACCCAGTACTTC.